This TCR beta chain stems from a study of T cell clusters in autoimmune cytopenias. Whole-study context: TRB sequencing had a median around 52,000 reads and under 2,500 distinct clonotypes per sample.

TRB was amplified from roughly 250 ng of peripheral blood genomic DNA per sample. Measured by frequency, this clonotype is medium-sized. The germline CDR1 and CDR2 sequences are MNHNS and SASEGT. The CDR3 consists of 16 residues. TRB was amplified by touch-down multiplex PCR, primer pools A and B combined. TCRdb reworked the multiplex PCR reads into one entry per CDR3 protein, no DNA. The specimen's table records approximately 3,500 distinct CDR3 sequences. This sequence joins TRBV6-1 and TRBJ2-1; TCRdb returns TRBD1, unconfirmable since there is no DNA. Source material: peripheral blood. This TCR came from a human donor with an autoimmune cytopenia or autoimmune hepatitis (not recorded which). CDR3 amino acids: CAININRDSDYNEQFF.